The rows below give T cell receptor beta chains drawn from one sample of a study of blood T cell repertoires in COVID-19. Sequencing used immunoSEQ multiplex PCR; TCRdb keeps in-frame clones, though not all of them. The sample shows about 75,000 clones, around 84% of them seen only once. The sample comprised peripheral blood. These receptor sequences come from a woman aged 45-65 years with acute or convalescent COVID-19. Both conserved end residues are part of each CDR3. A D gene is named only where the DNA matches it firmly. Expanded clones get a size class; other rows say once, few or many, or leave the size out.

j_call v_call d_call clone_size cdr3_aa cdr3_nt
TRBJ2-1 TRBV12-3/TRBV12-4 TRBD2 . CASSLRGGDEQFF TGTGCCAGCAGTTTGCGGGGGGGGGATGAGCAGTTCTTC
TRBJ1-1 TRBV2 . . CASTQEGRTEAFF TGTGCCAGTACCCAGGAGGGACGGACTGAAGCTTTCTTT
TRBJ1-6 TRBV4-1 . . CASSQDLSYNSPLHF TGCGCCAGCAGCCAAGACCTCTCCTATAATTCACCCCTCCACTTT
TRBJ2-1 TRBV7-3 . . CASSPADRNNEQFF TGTGCCAGCAGCCCCGCCGACAGAAACAATGAGCAGTTCTTC
TRBJ2-3 TRBV5-1 . . CASRATDTQYF TGCGCCAGCAGAGCCACAGATACGCAGTATTTT
TRBJ2-2 TRBV12-3/TRBV12-4 . . CASNPPYAGELFF TGTGCCAGCAACCCCCCCTACGCCGGGGAGCTGTTTTTT
TRBJ2-5 TRBV27 . . CASSLAAESAQPGAQYF TGTGCCAGCAGTTTAGCGGCGGAGAGCGCCCAGCCGGGGGCCCAGTACTTC
TRBJ1-5 TRBV12-3/TRBV12-4 . . CASSLEGQPQHF TGTGCCAGCAGTTTGGAGGGACAGCCCCAGCATTTT
TRBJ2-7 TRBV30 . . CAWTRAASSYEQYF TGTGCCTGGACCAGGGCAGCCAGCTCCTACGAGCAGTACTTC
TRBJ2-1 TRBV6-4 TRBD2 . CASSLRGGLDEQFF TGTGCCAGCAGTCTTCGGGGGGGCCTCGATGAGCAGTTCTTC
TRBJ2-3 TRBV4-3 . . CASSQAVLTGPPRDTQYF TGCGCCAGCAGCCAAGCCGTCCTGACAGGTCCCCCGCGGGATACGCAGTATTTT
TRBJ1-2 TRBV6-1 . . CASSEAGPYGYTF TGTGCCAGCAGTGAGGCAGGGCCTTATGGCTACACCTTC
TRBJ2-5 TRBV14 TRBD2 . CASSQWTRETQYF TGTGCCAGCAGCCAATGGACTAGGGAGACCCAGTACTTC
TRBJ2-7 TRBV29-1 . few CSVEEGVYEQYF TGCAGCGTTGAAGAAGGGGTCTACGAGCAGTACTTC
TRBJ2-7 TRBV6-5 . . CASSLTVSYEQYF TGTGCCAGCAGTTTGACAGTCTCCTACGAGCAGTACTTC
TRBJ2-7 TRBV11-2 . . CASSSYSYEQYF TGTGCCAGCAGCTCCTACTCCTACGAGCAGTACTTC
TRBJ2-5 TRBV5-4 TRBD2 . CASSPPPGGGGETQYF TGTGCCAGCAGCCCCCCCCCGGGAGGCGGGGGGGAGACCCAGTACTTC
TRBJ1-5 TRBV6-5 . . CASKRKNQPQHF TGTGCCAGCAAGCGGAAGAATCAGCCCCAGCATTTT
TRBJ1-6 TRBV5-1 TRBD1 . CASSAGQDNSPLHF TGCGCCAGCAGCGCGGGACAGGATAATTCACCCCTCCACTTT
TRBJ1-5 TRBV5-6 . . CASSLTGNQPQHF TGTGCCAGCAGCTTAACAGGGAATCAGCCCCAGCATTTT
TRBJ2-1 TRBV14 . . CASSQGATLQFF TGTGCCAGTAGCCAAGGCGCCACCCTACAGTTCTTC
TRBJ2-5 TRBV7-9 . once CASSFRASEETQYF TGTGCCAGCAGCTTTAGGGCTAGCGAAGAGACCCAGTACTTC
TRBJ2-7 TRBV6-6 . . CASSSVAREVYEQYF TGTGCCAGCAGTTCTGTCGCCAGGGAGGTCTACGAGCAGTACTTC
TRBJ2-5 TRBV7-9 . . CASSPQETQYF TGTGCCAGCAGCCCACAAGAGACCCAGTACTTC
TRBJ2-7 TRBV10-3 TRBD2 . CASQNPSGNSYEQYF TGTGCCTCTCAAAACCCTAGCGGAAACTCCTACGAGCAGTACTTC
TRBJ2-3 TRBV5-4 . . CASSGSGTDTQYF TGTGCCAGCAGCGGTAGCGGCACGGATACGCAGTATTTT
TRBJ2-1 TRBV5-4 . . CASSLFLGRQFF TGTGCCAGCAGCTTGTTCTTGGGGCGGCAGTTCTTC
TRBJ2-2 TRBV7-8 . . CASSLQGRMTGELFF TGTGCCAGCAGCTTACAGGGGCGTATGACCGGGGAGCTGTTTTTT
TRBJ1-2 TRBV3-1/TRBV3-2 . once CASSQEEECGYTF TGTGCCAGCAGCCAAGAAGAGGAATGCGGCTACACCTTC
TRBJ1-3 TRBV11-2 . . CASSPSAAPWEGGNTIYF TGTGCCAGCAGCCCGAGCGCCGCCCCTTGGGAGGGAGGAAACACCATATATTTT
TRBJ2-7 TRBV3-1/TRBV3-2 TRBD2 few CASAVLGAGDKQYF TGTGCCAGCGCTGTGTTAGGAGCGGGAGACAAGCAGTACTTC
TRBJ2-3 TRBV7-6 TRBD2 . CASSRPLADKTDTQYF TGTGCCAGCAGCAGACCTCTAGCGGATAAAACAGATACGCAGTATTTT